The 10 T cell receptor beta chains given below trace back to one sample, sequenced in a study of T cells in Graves' hyperthyroidism and ophthalmopathy (dated by TCRdb to between 2018 and 2021). The library relied on multiplex PCR. TCRdb lists the instrument as Illumina HiSeq 2000. TCR beta CDR3 regions were amplified from RNA transcripts. For the first round of RT-PCR on the TCR CDR3, the HTBI primer set was used together with the Qiagen OneStep RT-PCR kit. TCRdb trimmed public reads at Q25 via fastp, called clones via MiXCR and kept in-frame beta chains. A single entry per CDR3 protein holds the most common genes and DNA from its merged rows. A total of hundreds of thousands of distinct CDR3 sequences appear in this sample, about 15% of them only once. The ten most abundant clones make up 3.5% to 4.5% of the sample. The sample taken for sequencing was blood. The receptor set was obtained from a middle-aged woman with Graves' ophthalmopathy.

The table lists this clonotype with many counts. This sequence joins TRBV9 and TRBJ2-1, with 8 nucleotides matching TRBD2. The CDR3 consists of 15 residues. V lost 4 bases to trimming and J lost 2 bases; unmatched junction nucleotides: 5. Germline lookup yields CDR1 SGDLS and CDR2 YYNGEE. The CDR3 DNA follows: TGTGCCAGCAGCCCGACTAGCGATACCTACAATGAGCAGTTCTTC. Its protein product is CASSPTSDTYNEQFF. Drawing the rest from reference TRBV9 and TRBJ2-1, the complete variable domain is DSGVTQTPKHLITATGQRVTLRCSPRSGDLSVYWYQQSLDQGLQFLIQYYNGEERAKGNILERFSAQQFPDLHSELNLSSLELGDSALYFCASSPTSDTYNEQFFGPGTRLTVL.

The CDR3 loop is CSAPTGTQVNSPLHF. The CDR3 DNA sequence: TGCAGTGCTCCTACGGGGACTCAAGTTAATTCACCCCTCCACTTT. The rearrangement joins TRBV20-1 to TRBJ1-6, with D possibly TRBD1 on 5 matching bases. CDR3 length: 15 residues. The ends were cut back, 5 bases at V and 6 bases at J, with 17 bases in the middle. Germline V gives CDR1 DFQATT, CDR2 SNEGSKA (reference sequence).

This clonotype occurred many times. The chain combines TRBV30 with TRBJ1-1; possible D gene TRBD1, 5 bases. Germline V gene data show CDR1 as GTSNPN and CDR2 as SVGIG (reference sequence). The CDR3 length is 14 residues. Between the trimmed V and J ends, which lost 0 bases and 9 bases, there was a span of 17 bases. CDR3 nucleotides: TGTGCCTGGAGTGTCGGAACAGGAAGAATCCAAGCTTTCTTT. Translation: CAWSVGTGRIQAFF. The full variable domain, its missing parts supplied by reference TRBV30 and TRBJ1-1, is SQTIHQWPATLVQPVGSPLSLECTVEGTSNPNLYWYRQAAGRGLQLLFYSVGIGQISSEVPQNLSASRPQDRQFILSSKKLLLSDSGFYLCAWSVGTGRIQAFFGQGTRLTVV.

This clonotype appeared a few times. V usage is TRBV11-2 and J usage is TRBJ1-2; 11 positions match TRBD1. The CDR3 sequence is 17 residues long. CDR1 and CDR2 (germline): SGHAT, FQNNGV. V lost 3 bases to trimming and J lost 5 bases; unmatched junction nucleotides: 11. CDR3 coding DNA: TGTGCCAGCAGCTTTGTCCCCGGACAGGGGGCCGGGTATGGCTACACCTTC. It encodes CASSFVPGQGAGYGYTF.

This clonotype was counted many times. This sequence joins TRBV12-3 or TRBV12-4 and TRBJ2-4; D possibly corresponds to TRBD2 (6 bases). The CDR3 extends over 14 amino acids. Trimming took 3 bases from V and 8 from J, leaving 14 bases between them. The CDR3, as DNA: TGTGCCAGCAGTTTGGAGGGGAACTTGGACATTCAGTACTTC. Protein: CASSLEGNLDIQYF.

Ten or more counts support this clonotype. The chain couples TRBV27 to TRBJ1-3; 7 bases line up with TRBD1. V shed 4 bases and J 0 bases; nucleotides not matched to a gene: 9. The CDR3 spans 17 residues. Germline CDR1 MNHEY, CDR2 SMNVEV (reference sequence). The CDR3 coding sequence is TGTGCCAGCAGTTCCACAGGGGTCCTGAGCTCTGGAAACACCATATATTTT. Its protein product is CASSSTGVLSSGNTIYF.

This clonotype was counted only a few times. The chain recombines TRBV20-1 with TRBJ1-5; TRBD1 aligns across 9 bases. Germline assignment: CDR1 DFQATT and CDR2 SNEGSKA (reference sequence). V lost 1 base, J lost 2 bases, and 3 bases stayed unmatched. CDR3 size: 15 residues. The CDR3 DNA follows: TGCAGTGCTAGAGCCGGGGACAGGGGCAATCAGCCCCAGCATTTT. Its protein product is CSARAGDRGNQPQHF.

V usage is TRBV29-1 and J usage is TRBJ1-1; 7 positions match TRBD1. Germline assignment: CDR1 SQVTM and CDR2 ANQGSEA. The J segment lost 1 base and the V segment lost 4 bases, leaving 6 bases of the junction unmatched. The CDR3 contains 14 residues. CDR3: CSVGTGASNTEAFF. The CDR3 DNA sequence: TGCAGCGTTGGGACAGGAGCTTCGAACACTGAAGCTTTCTTT.

This clonotype was detected ten times or more. This chain joins TRBV19 and TRBJ2-7, with 8 bases identical to TRBD2. The trim removed 10 bases at V and 3 bases at J, leaving 14 bases unmatched. This CDR3 spans 15 amino acids. CDR1 is LNHDA, CDR2 SQIVND, per germline (reference sequence). This CDR3 is CATSFGGARGYEQYF. As DNA, the CDR3 is TGTGCCACCTCCTTCGGGGGGGCGCGGGGCTACGAGCAGTACTTC.

V usage is TRBV12-5 and J usage is TRBJ1-1; D call uncertain. This CDR3 region has 13 residues. Trimming left V 1 base short and J 3 bases short, with 6 bases between. Germline V gene sequence: CDR1 LGHNT, CDR2 FRNRAP. The CDR3 protein is CASGLEGYTEAFF. The CDR3, as DNA: TGTGCTAGTGGTTTGGAGGGATACACTGAAGCTTTCTTT.